These 9 T cell receptor beta chains were sequenced from one sample in a study of human T cells and chemical hapten exposure. One entry per CDR3 protein, called by TCRdb with MiXCR from the RACE reads. The table includes about 81,000 distinct CDR3 sequences, approximately 10% detected once. Regarding time point: patch test 2, 6 weeks after DPC sensitization. Sample treatment: therapeutic diphenylcyclopropenone sensitization with weekly scalp DPC. The sample in question was whole blood, obtained in connection with sensitization to the hapten diphenylcyclopropenone (DPC). These receptors all come from a woman aged 30 to 39 with alopecia areata. Some clones in this sample may be carry-over from other donors' samples.

In this sample, this clonotype turned up many times. CDR3 region: CASSLNPSGVSSYNEQFF. CDR3 DNA: TGTGCCAGCAGCCTTAACCCTAGCGGGGTCAGCTCCTACAATGAGCAGTTCTTC. The V and J genes are TRBV4-2 and TRBJ2-1, with TRBD2 matching 9 bases. CDR1 and CDR2 (germline): LGHNA, YNFKEQ. The CDR3 totals 18 residues. V was clipped by 4 bases and J by 0 bases; unmatched bases: 10.

Only a few counts were recorded for this clonotype. V usage is TRBV27 and J usage is TRBJ2-7, with D uncertain. Trimming left V 5 bases short and J 4 bases short, with 9 bases between. The germline V gene encodes CDR1 MNHEY and CDR2 SMNVEV (reference sequence). The CDR3 is made up of 12 amino acids. The DNA for the CDR3 is TGTGCCAGCAGTCCCCTTGGGTACGAGCAGTACTTC. Translated: CASSPLGYEQYF.

The gene calls are TRBV7-2 and TRBJ2-2; 7 nucleotides match TRBD1. This CDR3 region has 16 residues. V was pared by 7 bases and J by 5 bases, with 13 bases of the junction left unmatched. Germline CDR1 is SGHTA and CDR2 is FQGNSA. Here the CDR3 reads CASIPPGQLVTGELFF. The CDR3 nucleotides read TGTGCCAGCATCCCCCCGGGACAGCTTGTAACCGGGGAGCTGTTTTTT.

This clonotype was picked up many times. DNA for the CDR3: TGTGCCACCGGGACTTCTAACACCGGGGAGCTGTTTTTT. Its translation is CATGTSNTGELFF. V usage is TRBV10-3 and J usage is TRBJ2-2, with D possibly being TRBD2 (6 bases). The CDR3 is made up of 13 amino acids. V lost 10 bases to trimming and J lost 2 bases, with 11 bases between them. Germline V gene lookup returns CDR1 ENHRY and CDR2 SYGVKD.

This clonotype came up a few times. The chain employs TRBV12-3 or TRBV12-4 and TRBJ1-2; 9 bases fit TRBD1. The CDR3 extends over 12 amino acids. The junction had 3 bases not matched to a gene; V was cut back by 6 bases and J by 7 bases. CDR3 sequence: CASRGTGSGYTF. In DNA form, the CDR3 reads TGTGCCAGCAGAGGGACAGGGTCTGGCTACACCTTC.

This clonotype was recorded many times. This sequence joins TRBV12-3 or TRBV12-4 and TRBJ2-1; a weak D match, TRBD1 (6 bases). V was clipped by 6 bases and J by 7 bases, with 13 bases between them. This CDR3 is 13 amino acids long. The chain's CDR3 is CASRHNRANEQFF. CDR3 sequence (DNA): TGTGCCAGCAGACACAACAGGGCTAATGAGCAGTTCTTC.

This clonotype has a count of ten or more. The CDR3 loop is CSAINRKQSSYEQYF. Written as DNA, the CDR3 is TGCAGTGCTATCAACAGAAAACAGAGCTCCTACGAGCAGTACTTC. The chain joins TRBV20-1 to TRBJ2-7; D not certain. The V gene's germline CDR1 is DFQATT and CDR2 SNEGSKA (reference sequence). The CDR3 loop spans 15 amino acids. Trimming pared 4 bases from V and 0 bases from J, leaving 16 bases between.

The gene calls are TRBV6-6 and TRBJ2-2, with D possibly TRBD2 on 6 matching bases. Germline CDR1 MNHNY, CDR2 SVGAGI (reference sequence). The CDR3 has 15 residues. Deletions cut 8 bases from V and 0 bases from J, with 13 bases between. DNA of the CDR3: TGTGCCAGCGGAACTAGCAGCGCGAACACCGGGGAGCTGTTTTTT. It translates to CASGTSSANTGELFF.

This chain uses TRBV28 with TRBJ1-5; 10 nucleotides line up with TRBD1. CDR1 MDHEN and CDR2 SYDVKM come from the germline V gene. The CDR3 contains 14 residues. V shed 7 bases and J 5 bases; nucleotides not matched to a gene: 5. CDR3 region: CASTPGQGHQPQHF. Written as DNA, the CDR3 is TGTGCCAGCACCCCGGGACAGGGGCATCAGCCCCAGCATTTT.